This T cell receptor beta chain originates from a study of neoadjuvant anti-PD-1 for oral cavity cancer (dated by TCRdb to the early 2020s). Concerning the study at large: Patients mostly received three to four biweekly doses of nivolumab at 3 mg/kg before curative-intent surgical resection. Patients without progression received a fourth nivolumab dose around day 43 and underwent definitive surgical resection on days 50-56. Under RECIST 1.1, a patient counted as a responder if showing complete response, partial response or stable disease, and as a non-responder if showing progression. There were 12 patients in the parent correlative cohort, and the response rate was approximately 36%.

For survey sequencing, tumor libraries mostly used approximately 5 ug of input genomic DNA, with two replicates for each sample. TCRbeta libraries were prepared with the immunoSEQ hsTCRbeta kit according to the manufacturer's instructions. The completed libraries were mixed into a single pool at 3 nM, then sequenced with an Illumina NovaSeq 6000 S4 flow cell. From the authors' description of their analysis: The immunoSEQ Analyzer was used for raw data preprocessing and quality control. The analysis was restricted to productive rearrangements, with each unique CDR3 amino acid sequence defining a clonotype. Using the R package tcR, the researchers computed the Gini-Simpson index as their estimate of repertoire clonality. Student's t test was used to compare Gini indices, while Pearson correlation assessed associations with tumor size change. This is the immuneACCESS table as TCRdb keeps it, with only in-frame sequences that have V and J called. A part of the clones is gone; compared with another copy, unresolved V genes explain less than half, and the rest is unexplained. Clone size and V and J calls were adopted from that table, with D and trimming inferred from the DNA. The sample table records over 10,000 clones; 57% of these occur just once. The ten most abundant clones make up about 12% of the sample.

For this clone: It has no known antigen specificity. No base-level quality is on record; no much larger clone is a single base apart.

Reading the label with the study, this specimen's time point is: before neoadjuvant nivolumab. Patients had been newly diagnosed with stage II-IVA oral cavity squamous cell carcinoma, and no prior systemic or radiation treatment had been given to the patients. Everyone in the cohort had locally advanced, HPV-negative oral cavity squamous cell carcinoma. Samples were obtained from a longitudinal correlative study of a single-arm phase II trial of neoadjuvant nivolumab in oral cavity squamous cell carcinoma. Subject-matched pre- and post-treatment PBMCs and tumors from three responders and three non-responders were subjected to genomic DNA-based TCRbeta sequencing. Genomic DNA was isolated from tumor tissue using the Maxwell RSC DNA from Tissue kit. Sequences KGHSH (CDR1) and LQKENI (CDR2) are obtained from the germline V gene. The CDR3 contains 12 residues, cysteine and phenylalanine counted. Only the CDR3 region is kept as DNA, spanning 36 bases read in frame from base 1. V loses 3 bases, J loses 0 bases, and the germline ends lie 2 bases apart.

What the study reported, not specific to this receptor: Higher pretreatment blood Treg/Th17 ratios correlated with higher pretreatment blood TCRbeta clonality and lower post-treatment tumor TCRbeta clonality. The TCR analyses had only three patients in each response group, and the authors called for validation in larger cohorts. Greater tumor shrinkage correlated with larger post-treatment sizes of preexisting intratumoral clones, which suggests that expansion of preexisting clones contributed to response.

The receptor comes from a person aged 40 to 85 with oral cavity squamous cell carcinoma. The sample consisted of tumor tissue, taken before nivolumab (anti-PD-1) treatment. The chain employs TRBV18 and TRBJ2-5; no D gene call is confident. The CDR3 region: CASSPNQETQYF. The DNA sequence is TGTGCCAGCTCACCCAACCAAGAGACCCAGTACTTC.